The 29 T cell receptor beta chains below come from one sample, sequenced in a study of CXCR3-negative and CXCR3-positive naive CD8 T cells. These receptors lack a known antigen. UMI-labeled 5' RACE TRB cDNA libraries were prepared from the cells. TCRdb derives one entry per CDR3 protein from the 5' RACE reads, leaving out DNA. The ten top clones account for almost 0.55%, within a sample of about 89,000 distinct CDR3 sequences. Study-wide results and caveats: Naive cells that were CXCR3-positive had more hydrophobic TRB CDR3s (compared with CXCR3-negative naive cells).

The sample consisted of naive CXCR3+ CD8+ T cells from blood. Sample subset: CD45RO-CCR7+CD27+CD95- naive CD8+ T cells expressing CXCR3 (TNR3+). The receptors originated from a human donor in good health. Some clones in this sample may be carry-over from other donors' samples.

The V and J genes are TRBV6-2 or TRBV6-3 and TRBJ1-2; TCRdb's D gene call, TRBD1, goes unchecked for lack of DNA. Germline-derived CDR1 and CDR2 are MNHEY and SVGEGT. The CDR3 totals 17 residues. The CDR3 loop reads CASSGRDLITAYYGYTF.

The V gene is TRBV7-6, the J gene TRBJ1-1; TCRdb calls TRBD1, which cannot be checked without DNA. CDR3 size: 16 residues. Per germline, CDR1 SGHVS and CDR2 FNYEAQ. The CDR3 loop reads CASSFDDREGWTEAFF.

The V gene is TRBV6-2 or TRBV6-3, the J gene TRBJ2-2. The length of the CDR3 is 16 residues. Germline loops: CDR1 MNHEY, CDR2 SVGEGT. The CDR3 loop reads CASSYRRQAYTGELFF.

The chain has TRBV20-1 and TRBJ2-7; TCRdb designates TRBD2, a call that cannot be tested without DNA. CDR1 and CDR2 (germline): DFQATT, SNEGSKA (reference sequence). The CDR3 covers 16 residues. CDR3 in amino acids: CSARDPTMWNNYEQYF.

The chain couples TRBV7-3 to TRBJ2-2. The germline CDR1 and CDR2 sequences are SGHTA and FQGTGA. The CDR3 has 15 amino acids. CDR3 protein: CASSNTGPNTGELFF.

The CDR3 sequence: CASTQSNTEAFF. The genes are TRBV7-9 and TRBJ1-1. CDR3 length: 12 residues. Looked up from germline, CDR1 is SEHNR and CDR2 is FQNEAQ (reference sequence).

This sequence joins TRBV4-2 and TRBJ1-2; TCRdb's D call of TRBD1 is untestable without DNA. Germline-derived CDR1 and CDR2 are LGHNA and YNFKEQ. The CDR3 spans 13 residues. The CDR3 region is CASSQSTGYGYTF.

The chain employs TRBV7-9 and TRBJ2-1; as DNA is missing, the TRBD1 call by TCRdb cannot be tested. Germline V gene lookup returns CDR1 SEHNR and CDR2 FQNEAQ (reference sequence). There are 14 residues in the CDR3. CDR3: CASSARDRGNEQFF.

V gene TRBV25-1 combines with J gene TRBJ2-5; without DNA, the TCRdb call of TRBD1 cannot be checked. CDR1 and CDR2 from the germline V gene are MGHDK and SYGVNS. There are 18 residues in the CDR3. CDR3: CASSDPGTGMILAETQYF.

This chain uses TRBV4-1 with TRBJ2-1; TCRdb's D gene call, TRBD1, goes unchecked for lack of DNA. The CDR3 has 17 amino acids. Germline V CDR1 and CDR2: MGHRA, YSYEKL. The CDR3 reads CASSPEERGPVRNEQFF.

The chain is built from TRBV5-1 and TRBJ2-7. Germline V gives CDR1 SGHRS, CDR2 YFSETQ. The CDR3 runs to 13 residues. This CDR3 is CASSLLGRDEQYF.

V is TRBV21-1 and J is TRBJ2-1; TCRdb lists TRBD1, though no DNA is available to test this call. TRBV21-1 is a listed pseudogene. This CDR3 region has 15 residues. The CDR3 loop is CASSSPGQESNEQFF.

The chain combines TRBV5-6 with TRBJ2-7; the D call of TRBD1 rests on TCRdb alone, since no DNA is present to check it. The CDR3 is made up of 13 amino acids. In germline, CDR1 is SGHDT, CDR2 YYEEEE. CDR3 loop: CASSFGSDYEQYF.

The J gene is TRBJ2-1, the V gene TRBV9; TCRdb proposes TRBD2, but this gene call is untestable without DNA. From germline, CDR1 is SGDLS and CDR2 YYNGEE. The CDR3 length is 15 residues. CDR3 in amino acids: CASSVSSGSNREQFF.

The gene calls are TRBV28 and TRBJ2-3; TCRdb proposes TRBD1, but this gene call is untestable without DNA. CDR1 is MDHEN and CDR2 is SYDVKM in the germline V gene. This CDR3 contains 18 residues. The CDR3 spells CASSGLEGDQVLTDTQYF.

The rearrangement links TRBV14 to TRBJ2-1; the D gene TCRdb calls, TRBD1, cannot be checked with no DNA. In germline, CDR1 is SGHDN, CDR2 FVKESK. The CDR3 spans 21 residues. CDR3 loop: CASSYLGIETGGFTTYNEQFF.

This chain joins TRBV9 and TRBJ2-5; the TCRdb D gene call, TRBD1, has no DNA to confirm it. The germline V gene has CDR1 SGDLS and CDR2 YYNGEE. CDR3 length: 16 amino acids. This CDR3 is CASSARMGQGEETQYF.

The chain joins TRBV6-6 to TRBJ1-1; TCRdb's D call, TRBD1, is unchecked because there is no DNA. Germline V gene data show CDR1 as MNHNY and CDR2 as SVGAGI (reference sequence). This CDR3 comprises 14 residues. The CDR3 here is CASTIIGTDTEAFF.

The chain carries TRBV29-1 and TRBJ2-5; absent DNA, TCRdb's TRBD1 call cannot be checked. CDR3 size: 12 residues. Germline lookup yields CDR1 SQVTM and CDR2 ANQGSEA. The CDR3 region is CSAPGGDQTQYF. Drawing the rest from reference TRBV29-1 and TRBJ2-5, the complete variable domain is SAVISQKPSRDICQRGTSLTIQCQVDSQVTMMFWYRQQPGQSLTLIATANQGSEATYESGFVIDKFPISRPNLTFSTLTVSNMSPEDSSIYLCSAPGGDQTQYFGPGTRLLVL.

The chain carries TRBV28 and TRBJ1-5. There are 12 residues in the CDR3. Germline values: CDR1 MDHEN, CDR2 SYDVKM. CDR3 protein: CASDYSNQPQHF.

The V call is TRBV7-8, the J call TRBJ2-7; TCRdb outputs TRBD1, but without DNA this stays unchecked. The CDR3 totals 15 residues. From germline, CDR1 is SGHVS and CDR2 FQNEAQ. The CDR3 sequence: CASSLSGGGLSEQYF.

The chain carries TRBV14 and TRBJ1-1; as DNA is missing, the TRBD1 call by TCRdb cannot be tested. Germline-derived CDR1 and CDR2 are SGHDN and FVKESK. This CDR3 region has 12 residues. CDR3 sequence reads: CASSPGTGEAFF.

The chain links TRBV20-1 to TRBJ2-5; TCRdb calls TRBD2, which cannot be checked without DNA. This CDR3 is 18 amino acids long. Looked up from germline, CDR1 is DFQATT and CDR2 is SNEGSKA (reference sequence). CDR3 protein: CSAHHGSPSGGPQETQYF.

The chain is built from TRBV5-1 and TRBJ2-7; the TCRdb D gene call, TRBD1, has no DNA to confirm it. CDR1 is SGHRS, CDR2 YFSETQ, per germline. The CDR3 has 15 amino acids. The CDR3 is CASSLGQGLDYEQYF. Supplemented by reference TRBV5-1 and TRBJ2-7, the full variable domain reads KAGVTQTPRYLIKTRGQQVTLSCSPISGHRSVSWYQQTPGQGLQFLFEYFSETQRNKGNFPGRFSGRQFSNSRSEMNVSTLELGDSALYLCASSLGQGLDYEQYFGPGTRLTVT.

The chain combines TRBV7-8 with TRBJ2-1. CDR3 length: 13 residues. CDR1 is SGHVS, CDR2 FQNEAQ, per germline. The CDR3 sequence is CASTWTDYNEQFF.

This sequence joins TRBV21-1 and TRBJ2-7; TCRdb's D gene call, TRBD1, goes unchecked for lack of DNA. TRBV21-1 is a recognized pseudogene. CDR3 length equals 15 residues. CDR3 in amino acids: CASITDRYNVFEQYF.

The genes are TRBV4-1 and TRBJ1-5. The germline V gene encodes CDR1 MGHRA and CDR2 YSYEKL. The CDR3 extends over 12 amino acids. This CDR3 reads CASSQAGQPQHF.

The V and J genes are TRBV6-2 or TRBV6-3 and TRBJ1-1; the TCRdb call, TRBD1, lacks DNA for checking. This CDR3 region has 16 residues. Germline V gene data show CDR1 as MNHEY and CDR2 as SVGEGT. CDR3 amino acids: CASSLLPTGKNTEAFF.

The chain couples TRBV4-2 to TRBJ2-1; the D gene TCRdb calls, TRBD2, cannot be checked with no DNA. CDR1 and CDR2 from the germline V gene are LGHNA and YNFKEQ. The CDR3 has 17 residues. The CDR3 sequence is CASSQGLAVTSYNEQFF.